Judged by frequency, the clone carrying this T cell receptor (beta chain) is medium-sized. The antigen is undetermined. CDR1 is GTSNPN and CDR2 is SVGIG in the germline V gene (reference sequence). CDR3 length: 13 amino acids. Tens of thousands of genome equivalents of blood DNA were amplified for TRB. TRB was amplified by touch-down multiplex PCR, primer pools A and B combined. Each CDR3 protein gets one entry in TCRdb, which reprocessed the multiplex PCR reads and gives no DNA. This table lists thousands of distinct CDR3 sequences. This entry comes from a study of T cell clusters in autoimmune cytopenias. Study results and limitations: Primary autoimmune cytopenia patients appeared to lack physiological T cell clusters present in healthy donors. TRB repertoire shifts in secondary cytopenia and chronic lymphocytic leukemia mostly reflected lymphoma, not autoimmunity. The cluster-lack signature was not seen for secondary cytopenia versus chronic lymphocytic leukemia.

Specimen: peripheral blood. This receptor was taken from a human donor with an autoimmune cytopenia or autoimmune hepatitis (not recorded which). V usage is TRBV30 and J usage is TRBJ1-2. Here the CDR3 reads CAWRVAGSYGYTF.